This is a list of T cell receptor beta chains from one sample in a study of T cell responses to AZD1222 COVID-19 vaccine. The assay was immunoSEQ multiplex PCR, and TCRdb's table has in-frame clones only and misses some. The sample contains over 120,000 clones, more than 80% of which appear only once. The sample was peripheral blood, taken on day 0 of AZD1222 vaccination. The receptors derive from an adult in good health. Both conserved end residues are part of each CDR3. The order of the fields is D gene, V gene, clone size, J gene, CDR3 DNA, CDR3 protein. D genes are given only for firm matches. Expanded clones are given a class, and other clones once, few, many or no size at all.

d_call: .; v_call: TRBV5-3; clone_size: .; j_call: TRBJ1-2; cdr3_nt: TGTGCCAGAAGCTTGGCCTTGGGTTCAGGGTGCTATGGCTACACCTTC; cdr3_aa: CARSLALGSGCYGYTF
d_call: .; v_call: TRBV12-5; clone_size: once; j_call: TRBJ2-3; cdr3_nt: TGTGCTAGCTCTTGGGGGCTCCAAGCGCAGTATTTT; cdr3_aa: CASSWGLQAQYF
d_call: .; v_call: TRBV18; clone_size: once; j_call: TRBJ1-5; cdr3_nt: TGTGCCAGCTCACCAGGGAGTAATCAGCCCCAGCATTTT; cdr3_aa: CASSPGSNQPQHF
d_call: .; v_call: TRBV28; clone_size: .; j_call: TRBJ1-2; cdr3_nt: TGTGCCAGCAGTTTGCGGGCGAGGGGCTACACCTTC; cdr3_aa: CASSLRARGYTF
d_call: .; v_call: TRBV27; clone_size: .; j_call: TRBJ1-2; cdr3_nt: TGTGCCAGCAGACCGACCGGGGTCTATGGCTACACCTTC; cdr3_aa: CASRPTGVYGYTF
d_call: TRBD1; v_call: TRBV9; clone_size: once; j_call: TRBJ2-4; cdr3_nt: TGTGCCAGCACTAGGGGGACAGGGGACATTCAGTACTTC; cdr3_aa: CASTRGTGDIQYF
d_call: TRBD1; v_call: TRBV5-4; clone_size: .; j_call: TRBJ1-1; cdr3_nt: TGTGCCAGCAGCTTGGGGGGGGACAGCACTGAAGCTTTCTTT; cdr3_aa: CASSLGGDSTEAFF
d_call: .; v_call: TRBV20-1; clone_size: .; j_call: TRBJ1-2; cdr3_nt: TGCAGTGAGGGGGGGGATCATGGCTACACCTTC; cdr3_aa: CSEGGDHGYTF
d_call: .; v_call: TRBV7-8; clone_size: .; j_call: TRBJ1-2; cdr3_nt: TGTGCCAGCAGTTCATCAAGAGAGAGGGCTGGCTACACCTTC; cdr3_aa: CASSSSRERAGYTF
d_call: .; v_call: TRBV7-9; clone_size: .; j_call: TRBJ1-4; cdr3_nt: TGTGCCGGGACGAAGGACAGCGACGAAAATGAAAAACTGTTTTTT; cdr3_aa: CAGTKDSDENEKLFF
d_call: TRBD1; v_call: TRBV13; clone_size: .; j_call: TRBJ1-4; cdr3_nt: TGTGCCAGCAGCGAACAGGGGGCCCGGAATGAAAAACTGTTTTTT; cdr3_aa: CASSEQGARNEKLFF
d_call: TRBD1; v_call: TRBV7-9; clone_size: .; j_call: TRBJ2-1; cdr3_nt: TGTGCCAGCCCTCAAAATCCAGGGGGCACCTACAATGAGCAGTTCTTC; cdr3_aa: CASPQNPGGTYNEQFF
d_call: TRBD1; v_call: TRBV25-1; clone_size: .; j_call: TRBJ1-1; cdr3_nt: TGTGCCAGCAGTGAATTCCCAACAGGGGGAGATAACACTGAAGCTTTCTTT; cdr3_aa: CASSEFPTGGDNTEAFF
d_call: TRBD1; v_call: TRBV4-1; clone_size: .; j_call: TRBJ1-3; cdr3_nt: TGCGCCAGCAGCCCGGGACAGGGTAAGGGTTCTTCTGGAAACACCATATATTTT; cdr3_aa: CASSPGQGKGSSGNTIYF
d_call: TRBD1; v_call: TRBV18; clone_size: .; j_call: TRBJ1-3; cdr3_nt: TGTGCCAGCTCCCGGACACCGGGACAGAGTACAACTGGAAACACCATATATTTT; cdr3_aa: CASSRTPGQSTTGNTIYF
d_call: TRBD1; v_call: TRBV5-4; clone_size: .; j_call: TRBJ1-2; cdr3_nt: TGTGCCAGCAGCCGCAGGGGGCTAGGGTATGGCTACACCTTC; cdr3_aa: CASSRRGLGYGYTF
d_call: .; v_call: TRBV6-1; clone_size: .; j_call: TRBJ1-2; cdr3_nt: TGTGCCAGCAGTGAAGTCAGTGGCTACACCTTC; cdr3_aa: CASSEVSGYTF
d_call: .; v_call: TRBV25-1; clone_size: .; j_call: TRBJ2-1; cdr3_nt: TGTGCCAGCAGTGACCTTGCCTCCGGGACCATTTACAATGAGCAGTTCTTC; cdr3_aa: CASSDLASGTIYNEQFF
d_call: .; v_call: TRBV24-1; clone_size: .; j_call: TRBJ2-3; cdr3_nt: TGTGCCACCAGTGATGCCATAGGGGGGGGCACAGATACGCAGTATTTT; cdr3_aa: CATSDAIGGGTDTQYF
d_call: .; v_call: TRBV18; clone_size: .; j_call: TRBJ1-2; cdr3_nt: TGTGCCAGCTCACCTGGACTCGGGGTTCAGGATGGCTACACCTTC; cdr3_aa: CASSPGLGVQDGYTF
d_call: .; v_call: TRBV7-2; clone_size: .; j_call: TRBJ1-1; cdr3_nt: TGTGCCAGCAGCTTAGTCGGGCAGGGGAAATCTGAAGCTTTCTTT; cdr3_aa: CASSLVGQGKSEAFF
d_call: .; v_call: TRBV27; clone_size: medium-sized; j_call: TRBJ1-1; cdr3_nt: TGTGCCAGCAGTTTATCGGGGCCGGGTGGCACTGAAGCTTTCTTT; cdr3_aa: CASSLSGPGGTEAFF
d_call: TRBD2; v_call: TRBV4-1; clone_size: .; j_call: TRBJ2-5; cdr3_nt: TGCGCCAGCAGCCAAGATATAGCGGGGGGGCTTGAAGAGACCCAGTACTTC; cdr3_aa: CASSQDIAGGLEETQYF
d_call: TRBD1; v_call: TRBV19; clone_size: .; j_call: TRBJ1-4; cdr3_nt: TGTGCCAGTAGTACCGATCCCGGGACAGTCCCTTATTGGGGGAATGAAAAACTGTTTTTT; cdr3_aa: CASSTDPGTVPYWGNEKLFF
d_call: .; v_call: TRBV7-8; clone_size: .; j_call: TRBJ1-5; cdr3_nt: TGTGCCAGCAGCCAACCACAGAGCAATCAGCCCCAGCATTTT; cdr3_aa: CASSQPQSNQPQHF
d_call: .; v_call: TRBV28; clone_size: .; j_call: TRBJ1-2; cdr3_nt: TGTGCCAGTAGGGACGGCGGGCTGTTCTATGGCTACACCTTC; cdr3_aa: CASRDGGLFYGYTF
d_call: TRBD1; v_call: TRBV4-1; clone_size: .; j_call: TRBJ2-7; cdr3_nt: TGCGCCAGCAGCCAAGCCGGGACAGGGTACTACGAGCAGTACTTC; cdr3_aa: CASSQAGTGYYEQYF
d_call: .; v_call: TRBV28; clone_size: .; j_call: TRBJ1-2; cdr3_nt: TGTGCCAGCAGATACACGGGGGCGGTGAGAGGCTACACCTTC; cdr3_aa: CASRYTGAVRGYTF
d_call: .; v_call: TRBV13; clone_size: .; j_call: TRBJ2-3; cdr3_nt: TGTGCCAGCAGCTCCCCGCGGGGCTACCCGAACACAGATACGCAGTATTTT; cdr3_aa: CASSSPRGYPNTDTQYF
d_call: .; v_call: TRBV6-5; clone_size: .; j_call: TRBJ2-2; cdr3_nt: TGTGCCAGCACTGCGGCCACCGGGGAGCTGTTTTTT; cdr3_aa: CASTAATGELFF
d_call: .; v_call: TRBV6-4; clone_size: .; j_call: TRBJ2-7; cdr3_nt: TGTGCCAGCAGTGTTTTGGCCAGAGAGTCCTACGAGCAGTACTTC; cdr3_aa: CASSVLARESYEQYF
d_call: .; v_call: TRBV5-5; clone_size: .; j_call: TRBJ1-2; cdr3_nt: TGTGCCAGCAGCTTCGGACAACAAAATGGCTACACCTTC; cdr3_aa: CASSFGQQNGYTF
d_call: .; v_call: TRBV5-8; clone_size: .; j_call: TRBJ1-5; cdr3_nt: TGTGCCAGCAGCCTAACAGGGTTTAAGCCCCAGCATTTT; cdr3_aa: CASSLTGFKPQHF
d_call: TRBD1; v_call: TRBV30; clone_size: .; j_call: TRBJ1-3; cdr3_nt: TGTGCCTGCTCGAACTGGGACAGGGGCGAGGACACCATATATTTT; cdr3_aa: CACSNWDRGEDTIYF
d_call: .; v_call: TRBV19; clone_size: .; j_call: TRBJ1-1; cdr3_nt: TGTGCCAGTAGTATAATCGCTTCAATGAACACTGAAGCTTTCTTT; cdr3_aa: CASSIIASMNTEAFF
d_call: TRBD1; v_call: TRBV5-8; clone_size: .; j_call: TRBJ1-4; cdr3_nt: TGTGCCAGCAGCAAGGGGACAGGGCCATTTGCAACTAATGAAAAACTGTTTTTT; cdr3_aa: CASSKGTGPFATNEKLFF
d_call: .; v_call: TRBV7-9; clone_size: .; j_call: TRBJ1-1; cdr3_nt: TGTGCCAGCAGGCACCGGGCCGCGAACACTGAAGCTTTCTTT; cdr3_aa: CASRHRAANTEAFF
d_call: .; v_call: TRBV9; clone_size: .; j_call: TRBJ2-3; cdr3_nt: TGTGCCAGCAGCGTAGCGCTTGGCACAGATACGCAGTATTTT; cdr3_aa: CASSVALGTDTQYF
d_call: TRBD1; v_call: TRBV6-5; clone_size: .; j_call: TRBJ1-2; cdr3_nt: TGTGCCAGCAGGGACAGGGGGGATGGCTACACCTTC; cdr3_aa: CASRDRGDGYTF
d_call: .; v_call: TRBV19; clone_size: .; j_call: TRBJ1-2; cdr3_nt: TGTGCCACGATCCAGGGACACCCGGAGTCGAGTGGCTACACCTTC; cdr3_aa: CATIQGHPESSGYTF
d_call: .; v_call: TRBV4-1; clone_size: .; j_call: TRBJ1-4; cdr3_nt: TGCGCCAGCAGCCAAGGAGGGGGATCGGCTAATGAAAAACTGTTTTTT; cdr3_aa: CASSQGGGSANEKLFF
d_call: .; v_call: TRBV9; clone_size: few; j_call: TRBJ1-2; cdr3_nt: TGTGCCAGCAGCGCCGCCAAGGGCTATGGCTACACCTTC; cdr3_aa: CASSAAKGYGYTF
d_call: TRBD2; v_call: TRBV3-1/TRBV3-2; clone_size: once; j_call: TRBJ2-2; cdr3_nt: TGTGCCAGCAGCCAAGCTTTGAGACTAGCGGGAGTGGCCGGGGAGCTGTTTTTT; cdr3_aa: CASSQALRLAGVAGELFF
d_call: .; v_call: TRBV5-6; clone_size: .; j_call: TRBJ1-3; cdr3_nt: TGTGCCAGCAGCTCTGGCCCTCTACGAGGAAACACCATATATTTT; cdr3_aa: CASSSGPLRGNTIYF
d_call: TRBD1; v_call: TRBV30; clone_size: .; j_call: TRBJ1-2; cdr3_nt: TGTGCCTGGACAAACACAGGGGCGAAGGGCTACACCTTC; cdr3_aa: CAWTNTGAKGYTF
d_call: TRBD1; v_call: TRBV5-1; clone_size: few; j_call: TRBJ1-1; cdr3_nt: TGCGCCAGCAGCTTGGCAGGGGGCTACACTGAAGCTTTCTTT; cdr3_aa: CASSLAGGYTEAFF
d_call: TRBD2; v_call: TRBV4-2; clone_size: .; j_call: TRBJ2-7; cdr3_nt: TGTGCCAGCAGCCCCCTTCATAGCGGGGTTCGGAACGAGCAGTACTTC; cdr3_aa: CASSPLHSGVRNEQYF
d_call: .; v_call: TRBV5-1; clone_size: once; j_call: TRBJ1-1; cdr3_nt: TGCGCCAGCAGCTTGGACCCACAGATGAACACTGAAGCTTTCTTT; cdr3_aa: CASSLDPQMNTEAFF
d_call: .; v_call: TRBV5-8; clone_size: .; j_call: TRBJ2-7; cdr3_nt: TGTGCCAGCAGCTTGGGGTCCGGGTCCAGGACCTACGAGCAGTACTTC; cdr3_aa: CASSLGSGSRTYEQYF
d_call: TRBD1; v_call: TRBV2; clone_size: .; j_call: TRBJ2-1; cdr3_nt: TGTGCCAGAGGACAGGAATACAATGAGCAGTTCTTC; cdr3_aa: CARGQEYNEQFF
d_call: .; v_call: TRBV19; clone_size: medium-sized; j_call: TRBJ2-7; cdr3_nt: TGTGCCAGTAGTACCGGGCAGGGATTGTTCTCCGAGCAGTACTTC; cdr3_aa: CASSTGQGLFSEQYF
d_call: TRBD1; v_call: TRBV19; clone_size: .; j_call: TRBJ1-1; cdr3_nt: TGTGCCAGTAGTGTGGGACAGGGCTATCGCTACCCCTATCGGGAGACTGAAGCTTTCTTT; cdr3_aa: CASSVGQGYRYPYRETEAFF